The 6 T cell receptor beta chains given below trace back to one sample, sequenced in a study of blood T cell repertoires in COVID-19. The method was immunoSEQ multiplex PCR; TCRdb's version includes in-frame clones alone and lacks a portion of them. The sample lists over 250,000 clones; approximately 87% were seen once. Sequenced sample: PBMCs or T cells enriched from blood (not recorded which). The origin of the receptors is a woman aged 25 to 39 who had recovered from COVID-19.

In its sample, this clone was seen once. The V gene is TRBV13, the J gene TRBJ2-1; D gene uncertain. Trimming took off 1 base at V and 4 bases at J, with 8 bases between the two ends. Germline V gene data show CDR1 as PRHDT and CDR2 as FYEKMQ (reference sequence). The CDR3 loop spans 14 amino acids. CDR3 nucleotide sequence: TGTGCCAGCAGCTTAGTAAGCGAATACAATGAGCAGTTCTTC. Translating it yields CASSLVSEYNEQFF.

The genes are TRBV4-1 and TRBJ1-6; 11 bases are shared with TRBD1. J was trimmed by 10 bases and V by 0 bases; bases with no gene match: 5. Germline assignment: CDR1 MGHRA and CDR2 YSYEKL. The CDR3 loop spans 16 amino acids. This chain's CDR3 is CASSQDPDRGRSPLHF. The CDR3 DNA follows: TGCGCCAGCAGCCAAGATCCGGACAGGGGGCGATCACCCCTCCACTTT.

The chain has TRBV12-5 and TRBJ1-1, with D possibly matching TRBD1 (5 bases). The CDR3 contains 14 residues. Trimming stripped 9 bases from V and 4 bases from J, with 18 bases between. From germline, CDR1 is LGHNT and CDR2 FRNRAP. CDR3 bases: TGTGCTAGCGCCATGGGGGGGGTAGGCACTGAAGCTTTCTTT. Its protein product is CASAMGGVGTEAFF.

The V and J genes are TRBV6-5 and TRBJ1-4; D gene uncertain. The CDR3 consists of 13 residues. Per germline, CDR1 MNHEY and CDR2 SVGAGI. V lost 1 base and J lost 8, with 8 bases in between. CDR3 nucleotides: TGTGCCAGCAGTTACTTCGGAGAAGAAAAACTGTTTTTT. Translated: CASSYFGEEKLFF.

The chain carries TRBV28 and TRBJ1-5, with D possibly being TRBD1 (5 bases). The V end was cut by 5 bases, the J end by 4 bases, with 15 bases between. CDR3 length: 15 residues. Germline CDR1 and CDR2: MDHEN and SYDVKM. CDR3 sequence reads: CASSLGGVVNQPQHF. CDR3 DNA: TGTGCCAGCAGTCTTGGGGGGGTGGTAAATCAGCCCCAGCATTTT.

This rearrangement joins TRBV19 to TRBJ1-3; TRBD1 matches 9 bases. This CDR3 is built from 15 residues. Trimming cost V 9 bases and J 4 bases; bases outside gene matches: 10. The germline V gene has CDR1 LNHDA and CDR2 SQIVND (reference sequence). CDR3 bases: TGTGCCAGCGGACAGGGGCCCGCTCTGGGAAACACCATATATTTT. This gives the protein CASGQGPALGNTIYF.